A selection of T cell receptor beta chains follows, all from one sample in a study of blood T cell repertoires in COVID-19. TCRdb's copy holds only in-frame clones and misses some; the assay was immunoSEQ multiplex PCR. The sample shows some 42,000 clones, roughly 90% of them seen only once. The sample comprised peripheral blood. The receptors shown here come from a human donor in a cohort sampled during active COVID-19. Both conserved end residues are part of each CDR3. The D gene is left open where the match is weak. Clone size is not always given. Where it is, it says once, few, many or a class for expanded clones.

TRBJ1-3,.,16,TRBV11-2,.,TGTGCCAGCAGCTTAGGGACGGGGAACTCTGGAAACACCATATATTTT,CASSLGTGNSGNTIYF
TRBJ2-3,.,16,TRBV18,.,TGTGCCAGCTCACCAAGAGGGCAGGGGGGCTCAGATACGCAGTATTTT,CASSPRGQGGSDTQYF
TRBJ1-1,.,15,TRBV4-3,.,TGCGCCAGCAGATCTCCCGGGGGTGGGAACACTGAAGCTTTCTTT,CASRSPGGGNTEAFF
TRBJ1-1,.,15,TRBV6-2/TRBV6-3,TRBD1,TGTGCCAGCAGTTACCACAGGGGAATGAACACTGAAGCTTTCTTT,CASSYHRGMNTEAFF
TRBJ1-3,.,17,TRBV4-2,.,TGTGCCAGCAGCCAAGAATACGCTGACTACTCTGGAAACACCATATATTTT,CASSQEYADYSGNTIYF
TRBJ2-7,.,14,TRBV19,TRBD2,TGTGCCAGTAGTATACTAGCGGCCCCCTACGAGCAGTACTTC,CASSILAAPYEQYF
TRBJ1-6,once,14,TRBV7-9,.,TGTGCCAGCAGCCAGACAGCTCCTAATTCACCCCTCCACTTT,CASSQTAPNSPLHF
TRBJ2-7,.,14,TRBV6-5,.,TGTGCCAGCACTAAAGACAGGAACACCTACGAGCAGTACTTC,CASTKDRNTYEQYF
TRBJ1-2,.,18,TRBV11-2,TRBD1,TGTGCCAGCAGCCCTAATACCCACCTCGGACAGGGGCGCTATGGCTACACCTTC,CASSPNTHLGQGRYGYTF
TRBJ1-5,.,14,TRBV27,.,TGTGCCAGCAGTTTACGGGGTGGTGGTCAGCCCCAGCATTTT,CASSLRGGGQPQHF
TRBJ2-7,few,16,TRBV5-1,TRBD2,TGCGCCAGCAGCTTCCGGACTAGCGCAAGCTCCTACGAGCAGTACTTC,CASSFRTSASSYEQYF
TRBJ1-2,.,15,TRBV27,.,TGTGCCAGCAGTCCTAACAGGGAGATGGGTCGTGGCTACACCTTC,CASSPNREMGRGYTF
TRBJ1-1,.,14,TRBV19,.,TGTGCCAGTTCTCAAGGGGGATATGAGACTGAAGCTTTCTTT,CASSQGGYETEAFF
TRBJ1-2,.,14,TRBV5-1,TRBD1,TGCGCCAGCAGCAAAACACAGGGGGCCTATGGCTACACCTTC,CASSKTQGAYGYTF
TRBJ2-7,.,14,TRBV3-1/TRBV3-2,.,TGTGCCAGCAGCCAAGGTTTAGCGAAATACGAGCAGTACTTC,CASSQGLAKYEQYF
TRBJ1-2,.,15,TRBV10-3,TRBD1,TGTGCCATCAGTGATCGGACAGGGTCTAACTATGGCTACACCTTC,CAISDRTGSNYGYTF